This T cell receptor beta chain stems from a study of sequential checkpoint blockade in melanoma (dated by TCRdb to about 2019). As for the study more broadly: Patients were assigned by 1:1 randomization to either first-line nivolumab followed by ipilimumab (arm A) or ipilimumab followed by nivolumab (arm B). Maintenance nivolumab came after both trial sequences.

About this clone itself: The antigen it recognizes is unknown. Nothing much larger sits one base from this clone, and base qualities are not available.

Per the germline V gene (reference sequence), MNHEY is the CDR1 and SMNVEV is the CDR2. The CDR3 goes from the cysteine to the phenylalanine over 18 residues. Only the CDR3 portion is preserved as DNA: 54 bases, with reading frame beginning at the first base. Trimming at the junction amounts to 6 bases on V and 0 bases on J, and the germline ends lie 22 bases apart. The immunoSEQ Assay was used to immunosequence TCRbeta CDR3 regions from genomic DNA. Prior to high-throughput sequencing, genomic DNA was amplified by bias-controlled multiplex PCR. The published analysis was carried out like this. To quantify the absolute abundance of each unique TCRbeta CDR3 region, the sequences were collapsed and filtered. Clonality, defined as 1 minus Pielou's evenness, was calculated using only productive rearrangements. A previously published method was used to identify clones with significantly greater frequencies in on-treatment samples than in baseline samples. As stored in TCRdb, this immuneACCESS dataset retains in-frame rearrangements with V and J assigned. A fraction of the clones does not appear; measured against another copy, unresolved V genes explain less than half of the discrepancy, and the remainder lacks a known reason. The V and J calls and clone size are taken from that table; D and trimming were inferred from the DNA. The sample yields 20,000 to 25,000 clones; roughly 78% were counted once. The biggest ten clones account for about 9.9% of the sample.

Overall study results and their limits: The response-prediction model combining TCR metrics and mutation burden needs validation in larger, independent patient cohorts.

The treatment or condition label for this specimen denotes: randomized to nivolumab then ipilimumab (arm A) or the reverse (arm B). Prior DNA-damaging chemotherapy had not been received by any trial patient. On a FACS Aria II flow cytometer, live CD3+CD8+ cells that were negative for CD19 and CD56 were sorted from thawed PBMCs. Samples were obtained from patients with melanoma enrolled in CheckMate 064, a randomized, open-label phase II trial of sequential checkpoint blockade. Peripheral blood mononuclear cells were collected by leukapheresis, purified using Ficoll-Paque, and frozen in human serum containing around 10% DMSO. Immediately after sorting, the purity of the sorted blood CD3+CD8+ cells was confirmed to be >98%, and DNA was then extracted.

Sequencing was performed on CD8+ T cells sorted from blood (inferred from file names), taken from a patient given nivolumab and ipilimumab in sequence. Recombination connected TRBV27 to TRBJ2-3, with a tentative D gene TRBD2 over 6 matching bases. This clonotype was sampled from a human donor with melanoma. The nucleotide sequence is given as TGTGCCAGCAGAAAACGTAGCGGCTATATATCTAGCACAGATACGCAGTATTTT. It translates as CASRKRSGYISSTDTQYF.